One sample yielded the 28 T cell receptor beta chains listed below, sequenced in a study of T cell changes during pregnancy in multiple sclerosis. TCRdb's table, derived via immunoSEQ multiplex PCR, lists solely in-frame clones and lacks some. The sample yields 19,000 or so clones, approximately 85% seen once. This sample comprised CD8+ T cells from peripheral blood mononuclear cells, obtained after pregnancy. The origin of the receptors is a female donor in good health, enrolled as a control in a pregnancy study.

The chain joins TRBV11-2 to TRBJ1-1; D possibly corresponds to TRBD1 (6 bases). The CDR3 has 15 residues. CDR1 is SGHAT and CDR2 is FQNNGV in the germline V gene. Trimming removed 0 bases from V and 7 bases from J, with 15 bases in between. The CDR3 here is CASSLDFRGSYEAFF. In DNA form, the CDR3 reads TGTGCCAGCAGCTTAGATTTCAGGGGCAGCTATGAAGCTTTCTTT.

In DNA, the CDR3 is TGTGCCAGCAGCCAAGAGCAGGGTTTAAACACTGAAGCTTTCTTT. It is translated as CASSQEQGLNTEAFF. The chain couples TRBV4-2 to TRBJ1-1; perhaps TRBD1 as D (5 bases). Between the trimmed V and J ends, which lost 0 bases and 2 bases, there was a span of 10 bases. This CDR3 has 15 amino acids. Germline-derived CDR1 and CDR2 are LGHNA and YNFKEQ.

The CDR3, as DNA: TGTGCCAGCAGCTCTCTAGCGGTGAACACCGGGGAGCTGTTTTTT. Protein product: CASSSLAVNTGELFF. The rearrangement links TRBV7-9 to TRBJ2-2, with 7 bases lining up with TRBD2. The CDR3 length is 15 residues. Trimming at V came to 4 bases and at J to 1 base, leaving 3 bases not matched to a gene. Germline assignment: CDR1 SEHNR and CDR2 FQNEAQ (reference sequence).

The J gene is TRBJ1-1, the V gene TRBV7-2; weak D call: TRBD1 (6 bases). This CDR3 is 13 amino acids long. Germline loops: CDR1 SGHTA, CDR2 FQGNSA. Trimming shortened V by 1 base and J by 8 bases, and 11 bases separated the two germline ends. The CDR3 region has the DNA TGTGCCAGCAGCTTAGGTGGCACAGGGGAAGCTTTCTTT. Protein sequence: CASSLGGTGEAFF.

V gene TRBV5-4 combines with J gene TRBJ2-7, with D possibly matching TRBD2 (6 bases). V lost 0 bases to trimming and J lost 3 bases, with 10 bases between them. The CDR3 extends over 14 amino acids. CDR1 is SGHNT, CDR2 YYREEE, per germline (reference sequence). The CDR3 sequence: CASSLGLGGYEQYF. In DNA form, the CDR3 reads TGTGCCAGCAGCTTGGGGCTCGGGGGCTACGAGCAGTACTTC. Looking up the rest from reference TRBV5-4 and TRBJ2-7 gives the full variable domain: ETGVTQSPTHLIKTRGQQVTLRCSSQSGHNTVSWYQQALGQGPQFIFQYYREEENGRGNFPPRFSGLQFPNYSSELNVNALELDDSALYLCASSLGLGGYEQYFGPGTRLTVT.

The chain couples TRBV7-9 to TRBJ2-4; 7 nucleotides align to TRBD1. J lost 7 bases, V lost 5 bases, and 11 bases had no gene match. CDR3 size: 15 residues. Germline values: CDR1 SEHNR, CDR2 FQNEAQ (reference sequence). The CDR3 region has the DNA TGTGCCAGCAGCACACACCCAGACAGGGCTAACATTCAGTACTTC. Protein: CASSTHPDRANIQYF. The variable domain in full, with the rest retrieved from reference TRBV7-9 and TRBJ2-4, is DTGVSQNPRHKITKRGQNVTFRCDPISEHNRLYWYRQTLGQGPEFLTYFQNEAQLEKSRLLSDRFSAERPKGSFSTLEIQRTEQGDSAMYLCASSTHPDRANIQYFGAGTRLSVL.

This chain uses TRBV5-1 with TRBJ2-7; TRBD1 agrees at 8 bases. Germline values: CDR1 SGHRS, CDR2 YFSETQ. The V gene end was trimmed by 0 bases and the J gene end by 12 bases; junction bases not matched to a gene: 17. CDR3 length: 16 amino acids. CDR3 protein: CASSLAGYLDRAIPYF. DNA for the CDR3: TGCGCCAGCAGCTTGGCGGGTTATTTGGACAGGGCGATTCCGTACTTC.

This clone occurred once. The chain recombines TRBV6-5 with TRBJ2-5, with no clear D. This CDR3 is 13 amino acids long. Trimming stripped 9 bases from V and 7 bases from J, with 18 bases between. The germline V gene has CDR1 MNHEY and CDR2 SVGAGI. The CDR3 protein is CASTGRVLGTQYF. In nucleotides, the CDR3 is TGTGCCAGTACTGGGCGAGTGTTGGGGACCCAGTACTTC.

The genes are TRBV29-1 and TRBJ2-3, with a weak D call TRBD2 (7 bases). The V gene lost 0 bases and the J gene lost 3 bases, with 13 bases spanning the gap. This CDR3 comprises 15 residues. Germline loops: CDR1 SQVTM, CDR2 ANQGSEA. CDR3 nucleotide sequence: TGCAGCGTTGAAGATCGCGGGGGCAGGACAGATACGCAGTATTTT. Its translation is CSVEDRGGRTDTQYF.

This sequence joins TRBV2 and TRBJ1-2, with D hard to call. Germline V gives CDR1 SNHLY, CDR2 FYNNEI. This CDR3 comprises 14 residues. Trimming left V 0 bases short and J 5 bases short, with 10 bases between. The CDR3 sequence: CASSEARAEYGYTF. The DNA for the CDR3 is TGTGCCAGCAGTGAAGCGCGGGCGGAATATGGCTACACCTTC.

This sequence joins TRBV6-1 and TRBJ2-5; D is undetermined. Germline CDR1 is MNHNS and CDR2 is SASEGT. The V gene lost 3 bases and the J gene lost 0 bases, with 14 bases spanning the gap. This CDR3 has 16 residues. CDR3 nucleotide sequence: TGTGCCAGCAGTGACGGTATTTTCCCGTACCAAGAGACCCAGTACTTC. Its translation: CASSDGIFPYQETQYF.

V usage is TRBV19 and J usage is TRBJ2-3, with TRBD1 matching over 7 bases. Trimming cost V 1 base and J 1 base; bases outside gene matches: 5. CDR3 length: 16 residues. In germline, CDR1 is LNHDA, CDR2 SQIVND (reference sequence). The DNA for the CDR3 is TGTGCCAGTAGTATAGGGGCCGGGACAGGCACAGATACGCAGTATTTT. This codes for CASSIGAGTGTDTQYF.

This chain links TRBV7-9 with TRBJ1-1; TRBD1 is a possible D gene (6 bases). Germline CDR1 reads SEHNR; CDR2 reads FQNEAQ (reference sequence). The CDR3 consists of 14 residues. V lost 7 bases and J 2 bases, leaving 14 bases between the germline ends. The CDR3 coding sequence is TGTGCCAGCACCCTATTCGGGACAAACACTGAAGCTTTCTTT. This translates into CASTLFGTNTEAFF.

The gene calls are TRBV29-1 and TRBJ2-7, with TRBD2 as a possible D gene (5 bases). The CDR3 is 16 amino acids. The ends were cut back, 5 bases at V and 1 base at J, with 21 bases in the middle. The V gene's germline CDR1 is SQVTM and CDR2 ANQGSEA. This CDR3 is CSVNWQATGVSYEQYF. The CDR3 DNA sequence: TGCAGCGTTAACTGGCAGGCCACCGGGGTATCCTACGAGCAGTACTTC.

By its share, this clone is medium-sized. The chain couples TRBV6-4 to TRBJ2-2, with D possibly being TRBD2 (6 bases). Looked up from germline, CDR1 is MRHNA and CDR2 is SNTAGT. The CDR3 consists of 15 residues. V was cut by 3 bases and J by 1 base, with 9 bases left in between. The DNA for the CDR3 is TGTGCCAGCAGTGAGGGTAGCGGGAACACCGGGGAGCTGTTTTTT. Protein: CASSEGSGNTGELFF.

The genes are TRBV7-3 and TRBJ1-1; perhaps TRBD1 as D (6 bases). The germline gives CDR1 SGHTA, CDR2 FQGTGA. V was trimmed by 5 bases and J by 7 bases, leaving 17 bases between them. This CDR3 is built from 14 residues. The DNA for the CDR3 is TGTGCCAGCAGCCCCTCACAGGGAATTAATGAAGCTTTCTTT. Its translation: CASSPSQGINEAFF.

The chain has TRBV6-1 and TRBJ2-2; no clear D gene. The V end was cut by 4 bases, the J end by 5 bases, with 8 bases between. Germline-derived CDR1 and CDR2 are MNHNS and SASEGT. This CDR3 contains 13 residues. The DNA of the CDR3 is TGTGCCAGCAGTGTAGAAGAAACCGGGGAGCTGTTTTTT. It specifies CASSVEETGELFF.

The chain couples TRBV19 to TRBJ1-4, with D tentatively TRBD1 (5 bases). This CDR3 spans 13 amino acids. Per the germline V gene, CDR1 is LNHDA and CDR2 is SQIVND (reference sequence). The germline V and J ends were trimmed by 4 bases and 4 bases, with 7 bases remaining between them. CDR3 in DNA: TGTGCCAGTAGTACAGGGTTTAATGAAAAACTGTTTTTT. Protein product: CASSTGFNEKLFF.

The chain has TRBV7-6 and TRBJ1-2; D might be TRBD1 (5 bases). Trimming pared 8 bases from V and 7 bases from J, leaving 26 bases between. The CDR3 is 16 amino acids. Germline V gives CDR1 SGHVS, CDR2 FNYEAQ. The CDR3: CASGPPGTWSLVGYTF. CDR3 DNA: TGTGCCAGCGGCCCCCCCGGGACTTGGTCTCTCGTTGGCTACACCTTC. Full variable domain (rest looked up from reference TRBV7-6 and TRBJ1-2): GAGVSQSPRYKVTKRGQDVALRCDPISGHVSLYWYRQALGQGPEFLTYFNYEAQQDKSGLPNDRFSAERPEGSISTLTIQRTEQRDSAMYRCASGPPGTWSLVGYTFGSGTRLTVV.

The chain combines TRBV6-5 with TRBJ1-2, with D perhaps matching TRBD1 (6 bases). The V end was cut by 0 bases, the J end by 6 bases, with 11 bases between. Germline CDR1 reads MNHEY; CDR2 reads SVGAGI. The CDR3 spans 14 residues. The CDR3 DNA follows: TGTGCCAGCAGTTACTCGATGAGGGGGAATGGCTACACCTTC. This translates into CASSYSMRGNGYTF.

V is TRBV27 and J is TRBJ2-1; perhaps TRBD2 as D (7 bases). The CDR3 runs 15 residues. The V end lost 2 bases, the J end lost 6 bases, and 14 bases lay between the germline ends. CDR1 MNHEY and CDR2 SMNVEV come from the germline V gene (reference sequence). The CDR3 region is CASSLPPRGANEQFF. The CDR3 DNA is TGTGCCAGCAGTTTACCCCCCCGGGGGGCCAATGAGCAGTTCTTC.

The V call is TRBV25-1, the J call TRBJ1-2; TRBD1 is a possible D gene (5 bases). Trimming cost V 6 bases and J 7 bases, with 9 bases left between them. Germline CDR1 reads MGHDK; CDR2 reads SYGVNS. This CDR3 is built from 11 residues. The CDR3 region has the DNA TGTGCCAGCAGCGGGGGGGGTGGCTACACCTTC. This sequence encodes CASSGGGGYTF.

This chain connects TRBV7-9 to TRBJ2-1, with TRBD2 matching over 10 bases. This CDR3 contains 16 residues. The germline V gene encodes CDR1 SEHNR and CDR2 FQNEAQ (reference sequence). V lost 5 bases, J lost 6 bases, and 10 bases stayed unmatched. The CDR3 reads CASSPAEREGINEQFF. As DNA, the CDR3 is TGTGCCAGCAGCCCGGCGGAGCGGGAGGGGATCAATGAGCAGTTCTTC.

The rearrangement links TRBV5-4 to TRBJ2-3, with D maybe TRBD2 (6 bases). The CDR3 consists of 19 residues. CDR1 and CDR2 from the germline V gene are SGHNT and YYREEE (reference sequence). V gave up 0 bases and J gave up 0 bases, with 20 bases separating them. The CDR3 spells CASSLGAGGGPYSTDTQYF. CDR3 nucleotides: TGTGCCAGCAGCTTGGGGGCCGGGGGAGGCCCCTATAGCACAGATACGCAGTATTTT.

The chain employs TRBV9 and TRBJ1-4, with D possibly TRBD1 on 6 matching bases. The CDR3 is 16 amino acids. V was trimmed by 1 base and J by 8 bases, leaving 18 bases between them. CDR1 and CDR2 from the germline V gene are SGDLS and YYNGEE. Here the CDR3 reads CASSVRRGGAREKLFF. The CDR3 region has the DNA TGTGCCAGCAGCGTAAGGAGGGGGGGGGCGCGGGAAAAACTGTTTTTT.

This clone was counted once. V and J are TRBV30 and TRBJ1-6; D not certain. Germline CDR1 reads GTSNPN; CDR2 reads SVGIG (reference sequence). The CDR3 is 13 residues long. The V end was cut by 7 bases, the J end by 3 bases, with 10 bases between. CDR3 DNA sequence: TGTGCCTCGGACGGACTCTATAATTCACCCCTCCACTTT. This encodes CASDGLYNSPLHF. Full variable domain (rest looked up from reference TRBV30 and TRBJ1-6): SQTIHQWPATLVQPVGSPLSLECTVEGTSNPNLYWYRQAAGRGLQLLFYSVGIGQISSEVPQNLSASRPQDRQFILSSKKLLLSDSGFYLCASDGLYNSPLHFGNGTRLTVT.

This clone was observed a single time. The rearrangement uses TRBV10-3 and TRBJ1-2; 9 positions agree with TRBD1. With 5 bases clipped from V and 1 base from J, the junction kept 2 bases outside the gene matches. From germline, CDR1 is ENHRY and CDR2 SYGVKD. The CDR3 loop spans 14 amino acids. The CDR3 nucleotides are TGTGCCATCAGTCGGACAGGGGATAACTATGGCTACACCTTC. This codes for CAISRTGDNYGYTF.

The chain joins TRBV5-5 to TRBJ2-7, with 10 bases aligning to TRBD1. V dropped 4 bases and J dropped 4; count of bases not matched to a gene: 20. The V gene's germline CDR1 is SGHKS and CDR2 YYEKEE (reference sequence). The CDR3 extends over 19 amino acids. Here the CDR3 DNA reads TGTGCCAGCAGCAAACCGGGACAGGGGACGCTCACTAAGCCGTACGAGCAGTACTTC. It translates to CASSKPGQGTLTKPYEQYF.